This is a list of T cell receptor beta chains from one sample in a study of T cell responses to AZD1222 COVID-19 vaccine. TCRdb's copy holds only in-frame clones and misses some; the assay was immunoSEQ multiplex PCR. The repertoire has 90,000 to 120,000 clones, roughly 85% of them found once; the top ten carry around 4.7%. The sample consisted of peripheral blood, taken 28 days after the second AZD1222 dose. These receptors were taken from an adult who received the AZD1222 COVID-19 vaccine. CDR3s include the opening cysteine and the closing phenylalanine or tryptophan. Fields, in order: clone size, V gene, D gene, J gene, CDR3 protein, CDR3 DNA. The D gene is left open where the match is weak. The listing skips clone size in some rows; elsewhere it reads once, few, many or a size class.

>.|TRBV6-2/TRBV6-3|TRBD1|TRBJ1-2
CASSSGDRAWLSYGYTF
TGTGCCAGCAGTTCCGGAGACAGGGCTTGGCTCTCCTATGGCTACACCTTC
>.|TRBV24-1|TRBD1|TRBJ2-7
CATSVTGGPGEQYF
TGTGCCACCAGTGTTACAGGGGGGCCCGGAGAGCAGTACTTC
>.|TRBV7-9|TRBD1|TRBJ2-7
CASSLRQGAFYEQYF
TGTGCCAGCAGCTTACGGCAGGGGGCCTTCTACGAGCAGTACTTC
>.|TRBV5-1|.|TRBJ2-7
CASSLRIPDYEQYF
TGCGCCAGCAGCTTGAGGATTCCGGACTACGAGCAGTACTTC
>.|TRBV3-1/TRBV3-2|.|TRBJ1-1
CASSQDQLGRAEAFF
TGTGCCAGCAGCCAAGATCAACTGGGAAGGGCTGAAGCTTTCTTT
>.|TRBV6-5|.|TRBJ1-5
CASSYSGGGASQPQHF
TGTGCCAGCAGTTACTCGGGGGGGGGCGCGAGTCAGCCCCAGCATTTT
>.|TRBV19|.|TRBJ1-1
CASSEAVNTEAFF
TGTGCCAGTAGTGAGGCGGTGAACACTGAAGCTTTCTTT
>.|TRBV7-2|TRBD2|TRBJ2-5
CASSLGLAGPNQETQYF
TGTGCCAGCAGCCTTGGACTAGCGGGGCCGAATCAAGAGACCCAGTACTTC
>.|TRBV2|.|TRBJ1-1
CASSGQTTEAFF
TGTGCCAGCAGCGGCCAAACCACTGAAGCTTTCTTT
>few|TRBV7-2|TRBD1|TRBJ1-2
CASSFTGGNYGYTF
TGTGCCAGCAGCTTTACAGGGGGAAACTATGGCTACACCTTC
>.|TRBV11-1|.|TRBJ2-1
CASSLGQSSYNEQFF
TGTGCCAGCAGCTTAGGGCAGTCCTCCTACAATGAGCAGTTCTTC
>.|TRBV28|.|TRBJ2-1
CASSVGTAYNEQFF
TGTGCCAGCAGTGTTGGGACGGCCTACAATGAGCAGTTCTTC
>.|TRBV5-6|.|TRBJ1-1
CASSFSNRKAFF
TGTGCCAGCAGCTTTAGCAATCGGAAAGCTTTCTTT
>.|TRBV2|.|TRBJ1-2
CASTTENYGYTF
TGTGCCAGCACCACGGAGAACTATGGCTACACCTTC
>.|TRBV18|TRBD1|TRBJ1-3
CASSPRDRDSGNTIYF
TGTGCCAGCTCACCAAGGGACAGGGACTCTGGAAACACCATATATTTT
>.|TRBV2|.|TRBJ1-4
CASSEEGTRNEKLFF
TGTGCCAGCAGTGAAGAGGGGACTAGAAATGAAAAACTGTTTTTT
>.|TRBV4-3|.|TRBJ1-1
CASSQDRGAARTEAFF
TGCGCCAGCAGCCAAGATCGCGGGGCAGCGCGGACTGAAGCTTTCTTT
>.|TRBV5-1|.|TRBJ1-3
CASSHQGSQGNTIYF
TGCGCCAGCAGCCACCAGGGGAGTCAGGGAAACACCATATATTTT
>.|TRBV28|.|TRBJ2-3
CASSLTDTQYF
TGTGCCAGCAGTTTAACAGATACGCAGTATTTT
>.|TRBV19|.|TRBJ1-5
CASIAGDRLEPQHF
TGTGCCAGCATCGCAGGGGACCGACTAGAGCCCCAGCATTTT
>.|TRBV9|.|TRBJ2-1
CASRKEAGEQFF
TGTGCCAGCAGGAAAGAGGCTGGGGAGCAGTTCTTC
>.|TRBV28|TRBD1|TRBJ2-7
CASSLWTGGTYEQYF
TGTGCCAGCAGTTTATGGACAGGGGGGACCTACGAGCAGTACTTC
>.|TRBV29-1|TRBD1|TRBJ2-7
CSVKRDRGAYEQYF
TGCAGCGTGAAACGGGACAGGGGAGCCTACGAGCAGTACTTC
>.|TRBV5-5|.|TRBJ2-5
CASGPASSLVETQYF
TGTGCCAGCGGGCCGGCTAGTTCGTTAGTAGAGACCCAGTACTTC
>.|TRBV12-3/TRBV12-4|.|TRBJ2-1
CASSRLVGNEQFF
TGTGCCAGCAGCCGACTAGTCGGTAATGAGCAGTTCTTC
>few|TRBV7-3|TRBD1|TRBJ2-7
CASSFTGGDEQYF
TGTGCCAGCAGCTTCACAGGGGGCGACGAGCAGTACTTC